A single sample is the source of the 14 T cell receptor beta chains below, sequenced in a study of blood T cell repertoires in COVID-19. Method: immunoSEQ multiplex PCR; TCRdb's copy keeps in-frame clones and lacks some. Of 200,000 to 250,000 clones in the sample, 84% were seen once. Source material: peripheral blood. The receptors were gathered from a woman of 80 years or more with COVID-19, enrolled during active disease.

The rearrangement uses TRBV2 and TRBJ1-3; weak D call: TRBD1 (6 bases). Germline values: CDR1 SNHLY, CDR2 FYNNEI. V was shortened by 6 bases and J by 2 bases, with 17 bases between the two germline ends. CDR3 size: 16 residues. CDR3 protein: CASSPERGGPGNTIYF. The CDR3 nucleotides read TGTGCCAGCAGCCCCGAGCGGGGGGGGCCTGGAAACACCATATATTTT.

For the CDR3, the DNA is TGTGCCAGCAGTCAGGGAATTAGCTACACCTTC. Amino acid sequence: CASSQGISYTF. V and J are TRBV6-5 and TRBJ1-2; D might be TRBD1 (5 bases). This CDR3 is 11 amino acids long. The germline V and J ends were trimmed by 5 bases and 9 bases, with 10 bases remaining between them. The germline gives CDR1 MNHEY, CDR2 SVGAGI.

CDR3 coding DNA: TGTGCCAGCAGCCCCCGGACAGGCCAAGAGACCCAGTACTTC. This gives the protein CASSPRTGQETQYF. The rearrangement uses TRBV14 and TRBJ2-5; 7 nucleotides match TRBD1. The CDR3 extends over 14 amino acids. The germline CDR1 and CDR2 sequences are SGHDN and FVKESK. With 4 bases clipped from V and 1 base from J, the junction kept 3 bases outside the gene matches.

The chain is built from TRBV5-6 and TRBJ1-5, with D hard to call. Germline CDR1 and CDR2: SGHDT and YYEEEE. V gave up 0 bases and J gave up 3 bases, with 13 bases separating them. The CDR3 sequence is 16 residues long. The DNA of the CDR3 is TGTGCCAGCAGCTTGGGGACTGGGAGATACAATCAGCCCCAGCATTTT. Its translation is CASSLGTGRYNQPQHF.

This chain connects TRBV3-1 (or the pseudogene TRBV3-2) to TRBJ1-5; the D gene is possibly TRBD1 (6 bases). The germline V gene has CDR1 LGHDT and CDR2 YNNKEL (reference sequence). V was pared by 4 bases and J by 3 bases, with 16 bases between. The CDR3 loop spans 16 amino acids. For the CDR3, the DNA is TGTGCCAGCAGCCCGACCGGGACACGGAACAATCAGCCCCAGCATTTT. Translation: CASSPTGTRNNQPQHF.

The chain links TRBV5-4 to TRBJ2-3; 8 positions agree with TRBD1. J was trimmed by 6 bases and V by 6 bases; bases with no gene match: 6. Germline CDR1 SGHNT, CDR2 YYREEE (reference sequence). The CDR3 totals 13 residues. For the CDR3, the DNA is TGTGCCAGCACCCTGACAGGGGCCGATACGCAGTATTTT. It encodes CASTLTGADTQYF. The variable domain in full, completed from reference TRBV5-4 and TRBJ2-3, reads ETGVTQSPTHLIKTRGQQVTLRCSSQSGHNTVSWYQQALGQGPQFIFQYYREEENGRGNFPPRFSGLQFPNYSSELNVNALELDDSALYLCASTLTGADTQYFGPGTRLTVL.

This clone has just one count. The rearrangement uses TRBV28 and TRBJ1-5; a possible D gene is TRBD1 (5 bases). Between the trimmed V and J ends, which lost 2 bases and 2 bases, there was a span of 7 bases. There are 14 residues in the CDR3. CDR1 and CDR2 (germline): MDHEN, SYDVKM. CDR3: CASSLPTGNQPQHF. In DNA, the CDR3 is TGTGCCAGCAGTTTACCGACAGGCAATCAGCCCCAGCATTTT.

This chain joins TRBV3-1 (or the pseudogene TRBV3-2) and TRBJ1-2; D not certain. There are 13 residues in the CDR3. Trimming took 4 bases from V and 6 from J, leaving 12 bases between them. Germline V gene lookup returns CDR1 LGHDT and CDR2 YNNKEL (reference sequence). CDR3 sequence: CASSRRLGNGYTF. The CDR3 DNA reads TGTGCCAGCAGCCGGCGCCTCGGGAATGGCTACACCTTC.

A few counts support this clone. The CDR3 DNA is TGTGCCAGTTTACCCGACAGGACGATTAGCAATCAGCCCCAGCATTTT. Translation: CASLPDRTISNQPQHF. The chain joins TRBV19 to TRBJ1-5, with a tentative D call TRBD1 (6 bases). CDR3 size: 16 residues. V lost 8 bases to trimming and J lost 0 bases, with 17 bases between them. Germline V gene sequence: CDR1 LNHDA, CDR2 SQIVND (reference sequence).

A single count supports this clone. The rearrangement links TRBV7-9 to TRBJ2-2; D is unresolved. Per germline, CDR1 SEHNR and CDR2 FQNEAQ (reference sequence). This CDR3 has 13 amino acids. Trimming stripped 9 bases from V and 5 bases from J, with 13 bases between. This CDR3 reads CARSFVGTGELFF. For the CDR3, the DNA is TGTGCCAGATCTTTTGTCGGGACCGGGGAGCTGTTTTTT.

Here the CDR3 reads CSGMTVSYEQYF. The DNA for the CDR3 is TGCAGCGGTATGACAGTTTCCTACGAGCAGTACTTC. The gene calls are TRBV29-1 and TRBJ2-7; maybe TRBD1 (5 bases). CDR1 SQVTM and CDR2 ANQGSEA come from the germline V gene. Trimming removed 7 bases from V and 1 base from J, with 11 bases in between. This CDR3 is 12 amino acids long.

This chain joins TRBV24-1 and TRBJ2-3; D perhaps matches TRBD1 (5 bases). This CDR3 contains 15 residues. Trimming took off 6 bases at V and 5 bases at J, with 17 bases between the two ends. Germline CDR1 reads KGHDR; CDR2 reads SFDVKD. In nucleotides, the CDR3 is TGTGCCACCAGTAAGGGGTTGGCGGAACGAGATACGCAGTATTTT. Protein sequence: CATSKGLAERDTQYF.

The chain recombines TRBV12-3 or TRBV12-4 with TRBJ2-1; 7 bases are a match to TRBD1. V was pared by 5 bases and J by 11 bases, with 6 bases of the junction left unmatched. This CDR3 has 12 residues. The chain's CDR3 is CASSQGTEKQFF. As DNA, the CDR3 is TGTGCCAGCAGTCAGGGGACAGAAAAGCAGTTCTTC.

J is TRBJ2-7 and V is TRBV2; possible D gene TRBD1, 5 bases. This CDR3 comprises 14 residues. The V and J ends lost 3 bases and 2 bases respectively, with 11 bases between them. Germline V lookup: CDR1 SNHLY, CDR2 FYNNEI. CDR3 coding DNA: TGTGCCAGCAGTGACAGGGTGGGGACCTACGAGCAGTACTTC. Protein: CASSDRVGTYEQYF.